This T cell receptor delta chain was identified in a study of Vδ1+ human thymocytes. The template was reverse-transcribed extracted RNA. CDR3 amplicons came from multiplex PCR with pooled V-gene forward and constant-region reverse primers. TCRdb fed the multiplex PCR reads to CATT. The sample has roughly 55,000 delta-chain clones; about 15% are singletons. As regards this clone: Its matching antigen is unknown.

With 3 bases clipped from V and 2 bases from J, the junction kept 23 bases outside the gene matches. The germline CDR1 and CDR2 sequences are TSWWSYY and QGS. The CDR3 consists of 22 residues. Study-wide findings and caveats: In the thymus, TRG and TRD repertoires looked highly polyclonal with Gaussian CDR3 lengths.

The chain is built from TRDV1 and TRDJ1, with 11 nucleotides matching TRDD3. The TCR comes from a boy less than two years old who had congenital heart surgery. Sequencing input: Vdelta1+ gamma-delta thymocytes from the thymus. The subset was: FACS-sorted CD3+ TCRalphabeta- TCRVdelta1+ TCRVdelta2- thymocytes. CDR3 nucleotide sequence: TGTGCTCTTGGGGATTCTGGCCCCCCCTACTCGGGGTGGGGGATACGGACCGATAAACTCATCTTT. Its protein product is CALGDSGPPYSGWGIRTDKLIF.